What follows are 30 T cell receptor beta chains derived from one specimen sequenced in a study of radiation and T cells in renal cell carcinoma. Treatment of the sample: treatment-naive control, cytoreductive nephrectomy. Produced via immunoSEQ multiplex PCR; TCRdb's table is partial and in-frame only. The repertoire consists of about 8,900 clones, with approximately 60% occurring once and the leading ten covering more than 12%. The material sequenced was tumor tissue, taken from a patient whose treatment was nephrectomy without radiotherapy. These receptors came from a man between 60 and 70 years old with renal cell carcinoma.

The sample holds a few counts of this clone. This rearrangement joins TRBV9 to TRBJ2-5, with 10 bases identical to TRBD1. This CDR3 spans 15 amino acids. Germline-derived CDR1 and CDR2 are SGDLS and YYNGEE. Trimming cost V 0 bases and J 6 bases; bases outside gene matches: 5. CDR3 sequence reads: CASSVVSGQGQTQYF. The CDR3 bases are TGTGCCAGCAGCGTAGTGTCGGGACAGGGGCAGACCCAGTACTTC.

The rearrangement joins TRBV7-2 to TRBJ2-1; 9 bases fit TRBD2. The CDR3 extends over 17 amino acids. The ends lost 1 base at V and 8 bases at J; junction bases unmatched: 12. Per the germline V gene, CDR1 is SGHTA and CDR2 is FQGNSA. The CDR3 region is CASSLGLAGLLGHEQFF. In DNA, the CDR3 is TGTGCCAGCAGCTTAGGGCTAGCGGGGTTATTAGGGCATGAGCAGTTCTTC. Full variable domain (rest looked up from reference TRBV7-2 and TRBJ2-1): GAGVSQSPSNKVTEKGKDVELRCDPISGHTALYWYRQSLGQGLEFLIYFQGNSAPDKSGLPSDRFSAERTGGSVSTLTIQRTQQEDSAVYLCASSLGLAGLLGHEQFFGPGTRLTVL.

The V and J genes are TRBV18 and TRBJ1-6, with 8 bases fitting TRBD1. The CDR3 spans 15 residues. V gave up 1 base and J gave up 10 bases; unmatched junction bases: 6. Per germline, CDR1 KGHSH and CDR2 LQKENI. The CDR3 is CASSPQADRESPLHF. CDR3 bases: TGTGCCAGCTCACCACAAGCGGACAGGGAATCACCCCTCCACTTT.

The V and J genes are TRBV7-9 and TRBJ1-4, with D possibly being TRBD1 (5 bases). This CDR3 is 14 amino acids long. The germline gives CDR1 SEHNR, CDR2 FQNEAQ (reference sequence). The germline V and J ends were trimmed by 7 bases and 11 bases, with 20 bases remaining between them. CDR3 DNA: TGTGCCAGCACCCCGGACATCGAATGGGGGAAACTGTTTTTT. Its translation is CASTPDIEWGKLFF.

J is TRBJ2-3 and V is TRBV7-6, with 13 bases matching TRBD2. Trimming took 2 bases from V and 2 from J; bases not matched to a gene: 7. CDR1 is SGHVS, CDR2 FNYEAQ, per germline. The CDR3 extends over 18 amino acids. The CDR3 DNA is TGTGCCAGCAGCTTATGGTCGACTAGCGGGGGGATCACAGATACGCAGTATTTT. Translation gives CASSLWSTSGGITDTQYF.

This chain connects TRBV5-1 to TRBJ2-7, with 7 bases aligning to TRBD2. The CDR3 sequence is 14 residues long. Germline V gives CDR1 SGHRS, CDR2 YFSETQ. J gave up 5 bases and V 0 bases, and 5 bases lay outside the gene matches. In nucleotides, the CDR3 is TGCGCCAGCAGCTTGGGGGGAGGGCTCGACGAGCAGTACTTC. This sequence encodes CASSLGGGLDEQYF.

The genes are TRBV7-2 and TRBJ1-5; tentative D call: TRBD1 (6 bases). Germline V gene lookup returns CDR1 SGHTA and CDR2 FQGNSA. The CDR3 runs to 15 residues. Trimming took off 5 bases at V and 0 bases at J, with 11 bases between the two ends. This CDR3 reads CASSLTGTSNQPQHF. The CDR3 DNA sequence: TGTGCCAGCAGCCTAACAGGGACTAGCAATCAGCCCCAGCATTTT.

The chain couples TRBV19 to TRBJ2-7; D assignment may be TRBD1 or TRBD2 (5 bases each). Germline V CDR1 and CDR2: LNHDA, SQIVND (reference sequence). The CDR3 sequence is 15 residues long. Trimming took off 0 bases at V and 6 bases at J, with 15 bases between the two ends. CDR3 sequence (DNA): TGTGCCAGTAGTATAGATCGCCCAGGGACCAGCGAGCAGTACTTC. Translating it yields CASSIDRPGTSEQYF.

The CDR3 nucleotides read TGTGCCAGCAGACTCGACTCCGCGGGGGTCTACGAGCAGTACTTC. Residues: CASRLDSAGVYEQYF. The rearrangement joins TRBV6-5 to TRBJ2-7; 7 bases map to TRBD2. The germline gives CDR1 MNHEY, CDR2 SVGAGI. The V and J ends lost 6 bases and 3 bases, in that order; junction bases with no gene match: 11. The CDR3 contains 15 residues.

The CDR3 loop reads CASSITRGRLNEQYF. CDR3 in DNA: TGTGCCAGTAGTATCACCAGGGGGCGTCTCAACGAGCAGTACTTC. The chain couples TRBV19 to TRBJ2-7; 8 bases are a match to TRBD1. This CDR3 contains 15 residues. J lost 5 bases, V lost 3 bases, and 9 bases had no gene match. The germline V gene encodes CDR1 LNHDA and CDR2 SQIVND (reference sequence).

Only a few counts were recorded for this clone. This chain uses TRBV14 with TRBJ2-5; the D call may be TRBD1 or TRBD2 (5 bases each). This CDR3 contains 14 residues. Trimming removed 0 bases at V and 5 bases at J, with 10 bases between. Germline values: CDR1 SGHDN, CDR2 FVKESK. The CDR3, as DNA: TGTGCCAGCAGCCAAGAATGGGGGATTGAGACCCAGTACTTC. This encodes CASSQEWGIETQYF.

The chain recombines TRBV27 with TRBJ1-4, with 9 bases matching TRBD1. CDR3 length: 14 amino acids. Germline CDR1 is MNHEY and CDR2 is SMNVEV (reference sequence). J lost 7 bases, V lost 6 bases, and 6 bases had no gene match. CDR3 region: CASSRTGEAEKLFF. In nucleotides, the CDR3 is TGTGCCAGCAGCCGGACAGGGGAGGCTGAAAAACTGTTTTTT.

The chain recombines TRBV19 with TRBJ1-6, with 9 bases lining up with TRBD1. The CDR3 loop spans 14 amino acids. Unmatched junction bases numbered 5, after V lost 8 bases and J lost 6 bases. The germline gives CDR1 LNHDA, CDR2 SQIVND (reference sequence). The CDR3 here is CASSPGQGNSPLHF. The CDR3 bases are TGTGCCAGTTCACCGGGACAGGGTAATTCACCCCTCCACTTT.

The chain combines TRBV29-1 with TRBJ2-1; TRBD2 agrees at 13 bases. This CDR3 spans 17 amino acids. Trimming at V came to 6 bases and at J to 0 bases, leaving 8 bases not matched to a gene. Germline assignment: CDR1 SQVTM and CDR2 ANQGSEA. The CDR3 loop reads CSVRGTSGKSSYNEQFF. CDR3 sequence (DNA): TGCAGCGTACGGGGGACTAGCGGGAAGAGCTCCTACAATGAGCAGTTCTTC.

V is TRBV30 and J is TRBJ1-1; D not certain. The V end was cut by 4 bases, the J end by 1 base, with 10 bases between. The V gene's germline CDR1 is GTSNPN and CDR2 SVGIG (reference sequence). The CDR3 loop spans 13 amino acids. The CDR3 DNA reads as TGTGCCTGGACCGACGGCGGGAACACTGAAGCTTTCTTT. This codes for CAWTDGGNTEAFF. Complete variable domain (other parts from reference TRBV30 and TRBJ1-1): SQTIHQWPATLVQPVGSPLSLECTVEGTSNPNLYWYRQAAGRGLQLLFYSVGIGQISSEVPQNLSASRPQDRQFILSSKKLLLSDSGFYLCAWTDGGNTEAFFGQGTRLTVV.

J is TRBJ2-3 and V is TRBV30, with 12 nucleotides matching TRBD2. Trimming at V came to 3 bases and at J to 2 bases, leaving 12 bases not matched to a gene. Per the germline V gene, CDR1 is GTSNPN and CDR2 is SVGIG (reference sequence). The CDR3 runs 18 residues. CDR3 nucleotide sequence: TGTGCCTGGAGCCGCGCCCGGACTAGCGGGGCCCTCACAGATACGCAGTATTTT. Translation gives CAWSRARTSGALTDTQYF.

The gene calls are TRBV5-1 and TRBJ1-4, with D uncertain. Germline V CDR1 and CDR2: SGHRS, YFSETQ. Between the trimmed V and J ends, which lost 1 base and 4 bases, there was a span of 17 bases. There are 17 residues in the CDR3. For the CDR3, the DNA is TGCGCCAGCAGCTTGTTGGGAAGCCGGGGTGTTAATGAAAAACTGTTTTTT. Translating gives CASSLLGSRGVNEKLFF.

The chain uses TRBV27 and TRBJ2-4; the D is unclear. V was cut by 5 bases and J by 11 bases, with 16 bases left in between. CDR1 is MNHEY and CDR2 is SMNVEV in the germline V gene (reference sequence). The CDR3 is 13 amino acids. This chain's CDR3 is CASSLVAAGLQYF. As DNA, the CDR3 is TGTGCCAGCAGTCTAGTCGCGGCCGGCCTTCAGTACTTC.

The rearrangement joins TRBV7-2 to TRBJ2-3, with TRBD2 matching 16 bases. Germline V gene sequence: CDR1 SGHTA, CDR2 FQGNSA. The CDR3 has 18 residues. The ends lost 4 bases at V and 5 bases at J; junction bases unmatched: 9. CDR3 bases: TGTGCCAGCAGCTCAACCGGGACTAGCGGGGGGGCCGGAGATACGCAGTATTTT. Translation: CASSSTGTSGGAGDTQYF.

This chain connects TRBV6-5 to TRBJ1-2, with D unclear. Trimming pared 6 bases from V and 8 bases from J, leaving 10 bases between. The CDR3 totals 11 residues. Germline V gene data show CDR1 as MNHEY and CDR2 as SVGAGI. CDR3 sequence (DNA): TGTGCCAGCAGGGCGACGGGAGGCTACACCTTC. Translated, it gives CASRATGGYTF.

This rearrangement joins TRBV27 to TRBJ2-7; D remains ambiguous. In germline, CDR1 is MNHEY, CDR2 SMNVEV (reference sequence). V lost 6 bases to trimming and J lost 0 bases, with 15 bases between them. The CDR3 consists of 15 residues. This CDR3 is CASRQTEFSSYEQYF. DNA of the CDR3: TGTGCCAGCAGACAAACTGAGTTCAGCTCCTACGAGCAGTACTTC.

The sample holds a few counts of this clone. This chain links TRBV6-1 with TRBJ2-2; D gene ambiguous. Germline CDR1 MNHNS, CDR2 SASEGT. The CDR3 covers 13 residues. The V and J ends lost 8 bases and 4 bases respectively, with 11 bases between them. CDR3 coding DNA: TGTGCCAGCTTTTTCCCGGGCACCGGGGAGCTGTTTTTT. It yields the protein CASFFPGTGELFF.

This clone was seen only a few times. Written as DNA, the CDR3 is TGTGCCAGCAGGGGCTTCCAGCAGTACTTC. This codes for CASRGFQQYF. The chain uses TRBV6-1 and TRBJ2-7; D unclear. Per germline, CDR1 MNHNS and CDR2 SASEGT. V shed 6 bases and J shed 8 bases, with 8 bases lying between them. The CDR3 consists of 10 residues.

The CDR3 nucleotides are TGCGCCAGCAGCCAAGATCAGGGGGTGTCCTACAATGAGCAGTTCTTC. This encodes CASSQDQGVSYNEQFF. The chain carries TRBV4-1 and TRBJ2-1; 7 bases fit TRBD1. The CDR3 runs 16 residues. Trimming removed 0 bases from V and 1 base from J; junction bases left unmatched: 3. Per the germline V gene, CDR1 is MGHRA and CDR2 is YSYEKL.

This clone has a handful of counts. The chain has TRBV7-2 and TRBJ1-3; D is undetermined. V was shortened by 2 bases and J by 0 bases, with 11 bases between the two germline ends. Germline lookup yields CDR1 SGHTA and CDR2 FQGNSA. This CDR3 is built from 16 residues. The CDR3 DNA reads TGTGCCAGCAGCTTACAGATCCAGGCCTCTGGAAACACCATATATTTT. This translates into CASSLQIQASGNTIYF.

A few counts support this clone. This chain joins TRBV9 and TRBJ1-5; no definite D call. The CDR3 length is 14 residues. Germline V lookup: CDR1 SGDLS, CDR2 YYNGEE. V lost 3 bases to trimming and J lost 0 bases, with 7 bases between them. The CDR3 sequence is CASSGSYSNQPQHF. The CDR3 DNA reads as TGTGCCAGCAGCGGATCCTATAGCAATCAGCCCCAGCATTTT. The whole variable domain, remainder taken from reference TRBV9 and TRBJ1-5, is DSGVTQTPKHLITATGQRVTLRCSPRSGDLSVYWYQQSLDQGLQFLIQYYNGEERAKGNILERFSAQQFPDLHSELNLSSLELGDSALYFCASSGSYSNQPQHFGDGTRLSIL.

The chain uses TRBV5-5 and TRBJ2-7, with unresolved D. Germline CDR1 is SGHKS and CDR2 is YYEKEE (reference sequence). The CDR3 contains 13 residues. V lost 4 bases and J lost 2, with 10 bases in between. CDR3 in DNA: TGTGCCAGCAGCGTCGGCCCTGCCTACGAGCAGTACTTC. Encoded protein: CASSVGPAYEQYF. The full variable domain, completed using reference TRBV5-5 and TRBJ2-7, is DAGVTQSPTHLIKTRGQQVTLRCSPISGHKSVSWYQQVLGQGPQFIFQYYEKEERGRGNFPDRFSARQFPNYSSELNVNALLLGDSALYLCASSVGPAYEQYFGPGTRLTVT.

This rearrangement joins TRBV5-1 to TRBJ2-3; TRBD1 aligns across 9 bases. CDR1 is SGHRS, CDR2 YFSETQ, per germline. V trimming: 2 bases; J trimming: 4 bases; junction bases outside the gene matches: 14. The CDR3 length is 18 residues. Here the CDR3 DNA reads TGCGCCAGCAGCTTAAGGCAACTGACAGGGGGGAGTTCAGATACGCAGTATTTT. Translation: CASSLRQLTGGSSDTQYF.

This rearrangement joins TRBV12-5 to TRBJ2-1; D is unresolved. Germline loops: CDR1 LGHNT, CDR2 FRNRAP. The CDR3 runs 13 residues. Trimming took off 6 bases at V and 7 bases at J, with 13 bases between the two ends. DNA for the CDR3: TGTGCTAGTGGATCCTCCTTGGGGAATGAGCAGTTCTTC. Residues: CASGSSLGNEQFF.

Remarks on this clone: In the same sample, other DNA sequences code for this CDR3. The chain links TRBV20-1 to TRBJ2-1, with D possibly matching TRBD2 (6 bases). Germline-derived CDR1 and CDR2 are DFQATT and SNEGSKA (reference sequence). The CDR3 length is 11 residues. Trimming took 5 bases from V and 5 from J, leaving 7 bases between them. CDR3: CSAGGNNEQFF. CDR3 sequence (DNA): TGCAGTGCTGGGGGGAACAATGAGCAGTTCTTC.